The rows below give T cell receptor beta chains drawn from one sample of a study of T-cell reconstitution after alpha-beta-depleted transplantation in children. MiXCR, applied by TCRdb to the PCR reads, yields one record per CDR3 protein. The sample holds about 92,000 distinct CDR3 sequences, over 9% seen once. The sample consisted of PBMCs from the stem cell graft donor, taken from the stem cell graft. These receptors were obtained from a human donor who donated a stem cell graft to a child with inherited bone marrow failure. The CDR3 runs from the conserved cysteine through the conserved F or W. D genes are given only for firm matches. Some rows mark clone size as missing; the rest say once, few, many or name a class of expanded clone.

V gene	J gene	clone size	D gene	CDR3 DNA	CDR3 protein
TRBV9	TRBJ2-3	many	TRBD1	TGTGCCAGCAGCGCGTTCGTGGGACAGGGCCCAGATACGCAGTATTTT	CASSAFVGQGPDTQYF
TRBV10-3	TRBJ1-1	many	TRBD1	TGTGCCATCAGGGGACAGGGTTGGGTGAACACTGAAGCTTTCTTT	CAIRGQGWVNTEAFF
TRBV19	TRBJ2-6	-	TRBD1	TGTGCCAGTAGTATCAGGGACAGAGTCTCTGGGGCCAACGTCCTGACTTTC	CASSIRDRVSGANVLTF
TRBV11-2	TRBJ1-1	many	-	TGTGCCAGCAGCCCCCCAAACCCTCGGGGAGCTTTCTTT	CASSPPNPRGAFF
TRBV9	TRBJ1-2	many	-	TGTGCCAGCAGCGTAGTCAGTGAGGCGCACGATGGCTACACCTTC	CASSVVSEAHDGYTF
TRBV9	TRBJ2-7	many	-	TGTGCCAGCAGCGGTCAAGAGGACCCTAGGGACGAGCAGTACTTC	CASSGQEDPRDEQYF
TRBV7-9	TRBJ1-2	many	-	TGTGCCAGCAGCTTAGGCAGCTATGGCTACACCTTC	CASSLGSYGYTF
TRBV6-5	TRBJ1-1	many	-	TGTGCCAGCAGTTACTCGATCGTGGGGCTCGGGTGGACTGAAGCTTTCTTT	CASSYSIVGLGWTEAFF
TRBV4-1	TRBJ1-1	few	-	TGCGCCAGCAGCCGTTTCGCCGGGGACACTGAAGCTTTCTTT	CASSRFAGDTEAFF
TRBV7-2	TRBJ2-5	many	TRBD1	TGTGCCAGCAGCCCCTGGACAGGGGGCCGCGAGACCCAGTACTTC	CASSPWTGGRETQYF
TRBV6-5	TRBJ1-1	many	TRBD1	TGTGCCAGCAGCACAGGGGCGAGGGCTGAAGCTTTCTTT	CASSTGARAEAFF
TRBV19	TRBJ2-2	many	TRBD1	TGTGCCAGTAGTACCGGCCACAGGGGGCCGGTCGGGGAGCTGTTTTTT	CASSTGHRGPVGELFF
TRBV24-1	TRBJ2-1	many	-	TGTGCCACCAGTTCTGAGCCAGGGGAGCAGTTCTTC	CATSSEPGEQFF
TRBV5-1	TRBJ2-7	many	-	TGCGCCAGCAGCCCGGGATCGCAATACGAGCAGTACTTC	CASSPGSQYEQYF
TRBV11-1	TRBJ1-4	many	TRBD1	TGTGCCAGCAGAAAGGGACAGGGTAACGAAAAACTGTTTTTT	CASRKGQGNEKLFF
TRBV5-5	TRBJ2-7	many	-	TGTGCCAGCAGCCCCGGGGCCGGGGGGCAGCAGTACTTC	CASSPGAGGQQYF
TRBV15	TRBJ2-1	many	-	TGTGCCACCAGCAGAGATCGGTCGCGGGGGCATACCTACAATGAGCAGTTCTTC	CATSRDRSRGHTYNEQFF
TRBV5-6	TRBJ2-7	-	TRBD1	TGTGCCAGCAGCGTTGACAGGGCGAGGTTCTACGAGCAGTACTTC	CASSVDRARFYEQYF
TRBV6-5	TRBJ2-1	many	TRBD2	TGTGCCAGCAGTTATCAACCAATAGCGGGGGGGACCTACAATGAGCAGTTCTTC	CASSYQPIAGGTYNEQFF
TRBV5-1	TRBJ2-3	many	-	TGCGCCAGCAGCCCGAATTGGCTTAGCACAGATACGCAGTATTTT	CASSPNWLSTDTQYF
TRBV28	TRBJ2-5	many	-	TGTGCCAGCAGTCCCCGACTGAGACAAGAGACCCAGTACTTC	CASSPRLRQETQYF
TRBV4-2	TRBJ2-2	few	-	TGTGCCAGCAGCCAAGATTGGAGTGACACCGGGGAGCTGTTTTTT	CASSQDWSDTGELFF
TRBV11-2	TRBJ2-1	many	TRBD2	TGTGCCAGCAGCTCCGGGACTAGCGGGGGGACCCCCACGTTCTTC	CASSSGTSGGTPTFF
TRBV5-1	TRBJ2-1	many	TRBD1	TGCGCCAGCAGCCCAAAAGGCGGGACAGGGGGCTACAATGAGCAGTTCTTC	CASSPKGGTGGYNEQFF
TRBV4-3	TRBJ1-2	many	-	TGCGCCAGCAGCCACGCCCAGGGGACTGGCTACACCTTC	CASSHAQGTGYTF
TRBV20-1	TRBJ1-2	-	-	TGCAGTGCTACTGGGGGTACTAACTATGGCTACACCTTC	CSATGGTNYGYTF
TRBV6-4	TRBJ2-1	few	TRBD2	TGTGCCAGCAGTGACAGGGGAGAGCGGGAGGAGCAGTTCTTC	CASSDRGEREEQFF
TRBV7-9	TRBJ2-7	many	-	TGTGCCAGCAGCCCTCTTACGACGGCGGCCTACGAGCAGTACTTC	CASSPLTTAAYEQYF
TRBV4-2	TRBJ2-7	many	TRBD1	TGTGCCAGCAGCCAGCACCGGGACAGGCTTGGCGAGCAGTACTTC	CASSQHRDRLGEQYF
TRBV7-2	TRBJ1-5	many	TRBD1	TGTGCCAGCAGCGGAGGGGTAGGACAGGGCGGCAATCAGCCCCAGCATTTT	CASSGGVGQGGNQPQHF
TRBV5-4	TRBJ2-5	few	-	TGTGCCAGCAGCCTGGGTGGGACATCCTATCGGGAGACCCAGTACTTC	CASSLGGTSYRETQYF
TRBV14	TRBJ1-2	many	TRBD1	TGTGCCAGCAGCCAAGAACTTCCGGGACAGAGCGGCGGCTATGGCTACACCTTC	CASSQELPGQSGGYGYTF
TRBV6-6	TRBJ1-4	few	-	TGTGCCAGCAGTTACTACCCGGCAACTAATGAAAAACTGTTTTTT	CASSYYPATNEKLFF
TRBV5-1	TRBJ1-3	many	TRBD1	TGCGCCAGCAGCGTTGGGACAGGAACAGTCTGGGGAAACACCATATATTTT	CASSVGTGTVWGNTIYF
TRBV12-3/TRBV12-4	TRBJ1-5	many	-	TGTGCCAGCAGTTACAGCAGTGCCCTTAACAATCAGCCCCAGCATTTT	CASSYSSALNNQPQHF
TRBV7-8	TRBJ2-7	many	TRBD2	TGTGCCAGCAGCTACCAAGCGGGAACTGGCTACGAGCAGTACTTC	CASSYQAGTGYEQYF
TRBV4-3	TRBJ2-3	few	-	TGCGCCAGCAGCCCCGGGGGAAGGTCAGATACGCAGTATTTT	CASSPGGRSDTQYF
TRBV4-2	TRBJ1-2	few	TRBD1	TGTGCCAGCAGCCAAGATCTCCCGGGACAGGGCGGCGGCTACACCTTC	CASSQDLPGQGGGYTF
TRBV5-1	TRBJ2-1	many	-	TGCGCCAGCAGCTTAGTTAGTCCCACCGGTTCCAATGAGCAGTTCTTC	CASSLVSPTGSNEQFF
TRBV28	TRBJ2-4	many	-	TGTGCCAGCCAACTCTCCGGGACCCTAGCCAAAAACATTCAGTACTTC	CASQLSGTLAKNIQYF
TRBV6-5	TRBJ2-7	many	-	TGTGCCAGCAGTTACGGAGAATCAGTGGGCGAGCAGTACTTC	CASSYGESVGEQYF
TRBV14	TRBJ2-1	few	-	TGTGCCAGCAGCCAAGACCTGGGATATGAGCAGTTCTTC	CASSQDLGYEQFF
TRBV7-2	TRBJ1-1	many	-	TGTGCCAGCAGCTTAATCAGAACTGAAGCTTTCTTT	CASSLIRTEAFF
TRBV15	TRBJ2-1	many	TRBD2	TGTGCCACCAGCACGCCGGGACTAGCGGTGTATGAGCAGTTCTTC	CATSTPGLAVYEQFF
TRBV18	TRBJ2-3	few	-	TGTGCCAGCTCACCGGTGGCGGGGCTTTTGGATACGCAGTATTTT	CASSPVAGLLDTQYF
TRBV19	TRBJ2-2	many	TRBD2	TGTGCCAGTAGTATAGGGGGACTAGCGAGCGGGGAGCTGTTTTTT	CASSIGGLASGELFF